Listed here are 3 T cell receptor beta chains from one sample, sequenced in a study of cytomegalovirus exposure and HLA in healthy donors. Use of 60 Vbeta and 13 Jbeta primers characterized the PCR. Measured with immunoSEQ multiplex PCR; TCRdb has only the in-frame clones, and not every one. The table lists about 120,000 clones, approximately 83% of them singletons. The sample comprised PBMCs. These receptors were collected from a woman aged 35 to 49 in good health and CMV-seropositive.

Here the CDR3 reads CASSFPGGNTEAFF. For the CDR3, the DNA is TGTGCCAGCAGCTTTCCGGGGGGAAACACTGAAGCTTTCTTT. The chain uses TRBV5-8 and TRBJ1-1; TRBD1 is a possible D gene (5 bases). There are 14 residues in the CDR3. Germline V lookup: CDR1 SGHTS, CDR2 YDEGEE. V shed 2 bases and J shed 2 bases, with 10 bases lying between them.

This clone was detected only once. V and J are TRBV2 and TRBJ2-5; D possibly corresponds to TRBD2 (5 bases). The length of the CDR3 is 16 residues. CDR1 and CDR2 from the germline V gene are SNHLY and FYNNEI. The germline V and J ends were trimmed by 5 bases and 5 bases, with 21 bases remaining between them. The CDR3 bases are TGTGCCAGCAGTAGCGTGGTGGGAGAAACATTGGAGACCCAGTACTTC. Residues: CASSSVVGETLETQYF.

This clone was observed once. The chain uses TRBV5-5 and TRBJ1-2; no clear D. The CDR3 spans 14 residues. Germline lookup yields CDR1 SGHKS and CDR2 YYEKEE (reference sequence). Trimming cost V 4 bases and J 2 bases, with 12 bases left between them. The CDR3 here is CASSRESSNYGYTF. CDR3 sequence (DNA): TGTGCCAGCAGCCGCGAGAGCTCGAACTATGGCTACACCTTC.